This TCR beta chain was identified in a study of cytomegalovirus exposure and HLA in healthy donors. Regarding the study as a whole: Presence/absence analysis assumed near-uniform sequencing depth across donors. Per a prior analysis, the majority of TCR beta V segments were productive roughly 90% or roughly 30% of the time. It was likely that a cluster of highly shared sequence variants was a sequencing artifact. The authors later found TCR association rates varying by HLA locus, with DRB1 most and HLA-C fewest.

Germline V CDR1 and CDR2: MGHRA, YSYEKL. The CDR3 runs 16 residues. V dropped 0 bases and J dropped 4 bases, with 12 bases sitting between them. Turning to this clone: Its antigen is not identified.

PCR was performed using 60 Vbeta and 13 Jbeta primers. Some clones are missing from TCRdb's copy, which holds only in-frame ones; the method was immunoSEQ multiplex PCR. The sample features under 250,000 clones, with around 1.1% in its top ten. The sequence derives from a girl aged 2-10 years in good health and CMV-seropositive. The V and J genes are TRBV4-1 and TRBJ2-2, with D maybe TRBD2 (6 bases). Sequences were obtained from PBMCs. CDR3 nucleotides: TGCGCCAGCAGCCAAGATGGAGGGGTCGGCACCGGGGAGCTGTTTTTT. Translating gives CASSQDGGVGTGELFF.